Presented here are 31 T cell receptor beta chains from one specimen sequenced in a study of tumor and adjacent non-tumor tissue in lung cancer. TCRbeta libraries were built with three rounds of nested PCR, modified from ARM-PCR. TCRdb redid the calling of the multiplex PCR reads with MiXCR, one entry per CDR3 protein. The sample holds some 100,000 distinct CDR3 sequences, 60% to 80% seen once. RNA was extracted from bulk tissue without any cell sorting. The normal lung tissue was taken more than 3 cm from the tumor edge. The specimen sequenced was distant non-tumor lung tissue. These TCRs come from a man in his thirties or forties with non-small cell lung cancer.

In the case of this clonotype: Sequence at one end of the junction differs from germline and may be a read error. V gene TRBV6-2 or TRBV6-3 combines with J gene TRBJ2-6; D might be TRBD1 (5 bases). There are 17 residues in the CDR3. Germline assignment: CDR1 MNHEY and CDR2 SVGEGT. The CDR3 sequence is CASRQQTVFSVANVLTF. The DNA for the CDR3 is TGTGCCAGCCGTCAACAGACAGTTTTCTCTGTGGCCAACGTCCTGACTTTC.

Turning to this clonotype: A read error may be the cause here, since a much bigger clone is one base away. V gene TRBV20-1 combines with J gene TRBJ2-1; TRBD2 matches 14 bases. The CDR3 has 14 residues. CDR1 DFQATT and CDR2 SNEGSKA come from the germline V gene (reference sequence). CDR3 nucleotide sequence: TGCAGTGAAACGGGGACTAGCGGGGGTAAGGAGCAGCTCTTC. Translating gives CSETGTSGGKEQLF.

Concerning this clonotype itself: The junction differs from germline at one of its ends, possibly a read error. The genes are TRBV7-8 and TRBJ2-2, with 7 bases fitting TRBD2. This CDR3 is built from 16 residues. Germline CDR1 and CDR2: SGHVS and FQNEAQ. The CDR3 nucleotides read TGTGCTAGCAGCTTGGGGGGGAGGGCCCGTCCCGGGGTGCTGTTTTTC. Encoded protein: CASSLGGRARPGVLFF.

Notes on this clonotype: One end of the junction does not line up with germline, which may come from a read error. This sequence joins TRBV11-2 and TRBJ1-2; 7 bases agree with TRBD1. Germline V gene sequence: CDR1 SGHAT, CDR2 FQNNGV. There are 12 residues in the CDR3. DNA of the CDR3: TGTGCCAGTGGTCAGGGGGGAAATGACTACACTTTC. It translates to CASGQGGNDYTF.

This clonotype was counted a single time. Possible read error: a much larger clone is one base away. The chain uses TRBV20-1 and TRBJ1-1; D remains unclear. Germline-derived CDR1 and CDR2 are DFQATT and SNEGSKA (reference sequence). The CDR3 is made up of 15 amino acids. The CDR3 bases are TGCAGTGCTAGAGATCCCTTCGGGGAGAACACTGAAGCTTTATTT. This sequence encodes CSARDPFGENTEALF.

This clonotype was recorded a few times. A single base separates this from a much larger clone, so it may be a read error. This chain uses TRBV5-6 with TRBJ2-5; D is undetermined. Per the germline V gene, CDR1 is SGHDT and CDR2 is YYEEEE. The length of the CDR3 is 11 residues. V was clipped by 2 bases and J by 3 bases, with 2 bases between them. CDR3 protein: CASSFKETQYF. In DNA form, the CDR3 reads TGTGCCAGCAGCTTCAAAGAGACCCAGTACTTC.

The sample holds one count of this clonotype. The J gene is TRBJ2-3, the V gene TRBV7-2; 7 nucleotides match TRBD1. V shed 2 bases, J shed 8 bases, and the junction held 10 bases outside the gene matches. The CDR3 contains 15 residues. Germline V CDR1 and CDR2: SGHTA, FQGNSA. In nucleotides, the CDR3 is TGTGCCAGCAGCTTAACTAGACAGGGTTCAGGTACGCAGTATTTT. This sequence encodes CASSLTRQGSGTQYF.

On this clonotype: Because it lacks the conserved phenylalanine or tryptophan at the end, this CDR3 is likely a read error. The DNA is omitted, as the CDR3 cannot be located on it reliably, and the CDR3 follows TCRdb's listing. The rearrangement joins TRBV29-1 to TRBJ1-2; the table's D gene call, TRBD1, was not cross checked with the DNA. Termini included, the CDR3 measures 15 amino acids. From germline, CDR1 is SQVTM and CDR2 ANQGSEA. CDR3 loop: CSVDVAGAILGGNTV.

Turning to this clonotype: Without the conserved terminal phenylalanine or tryptophan, this CDR3 likely stems from a read error. The chain couples TRBV6-5 to TRBJ1-2; D possibly corresponds to TRBD1 (5 bases). V gave up 5 bases and J gave up 7 bases, with 11 bases separating them. The CDR3 length is 12 residues. Germline CDR1 and CDR2: MNHEY and SVGAGI. In DNA, the CDR3 is TGTGCCAGCAGTCCTTCGAGGGGTGGCTACACCTTG. It specifies CASSPSRGGYTL.

The chain is built from TRBV6-6 and TRBJ2-7; 7 bases are a match to TRBD1. Germline V gene data show CDR1 as MNHNY and CDR2 as SVGAGI (reference sequence). Losses at the gene ends were 11 bases for V and 2 bases for J; bases not matched to a gene: 15. The CDR3 spans 15 residues. Written as DNA, the CDR3 is TGTGCCTGGAGGTCGACGACAGGGTGGACCTACGAGCAGTACTTC. Translation gives CAWRSTTGWTYEQYF.

This chain uses TRBV20-1 with TRBJ2-1; TRBD2 agrees at 7 bases. The CDR3 is 15 amino acids. Germline V gene data show CDR1 as DFQATT and CDR2 as SNEGSKA (reference sequence). Trimming cost V 3 bases and J 7 bases; bases outside gene matches: 12. The CDR3 DNA reads TGCAGTGCTAGTCGGGCCGCGGGAGTGGGAAATGAGCAGTTCTTC. It encodes CSASRAAGVGNEQFF.

In this sample, this clonotype turned up once. One end of the junction is discordant with germline, which a read error may explain. The rearrangement links TRBV11-2 to TRBJ1-5; no definite D call. This CDR3 contains 15 residues. The germline gives CDR1 SGHAT, CDR2 FQNNGV. CDR3 coding DNA: TGCGCCAGCAGCTTAAACCGAATGTCCATTCAGCCCCAGCATTTT. Its translation: CASSLNRMSIQPQHF.

Of note for this clonotype: Since a much larger clone is just one base distant, this may be a read error. The chain carries TRBV5-6 and TRBJ2-1; 9 bases map to TRBD1. Germline CDR1 and CDR2: SGHDT and YYEEEE. The CDR3 spans 16 residues. The J segment lost 8 bases and the V segment lost 4 bases, leaving 13 bases of the junction unmatched. The CDR3: CASSPDRGQVKYEQFF. Here the CDR3 DNA reads TGTGCCAGCAGCCCGGACAGGGGACAAGTTAAGTATGAGCAGTTCTTC.

A word on this clonotype: At one end the junction does not follow the germline gene, possibly because of a read error. The V gene is TRBV6-5, the J gene TRBJ1-4; no definite D call. The CDR3 is made up of 13 amino acids. Germline values: CDR1 MNHEY, CDR2 SVGAGI. This CDR3 reads CASSYSSNEELFF. CDR3 nucleotides: TGTGCCAGCAGTTACTCGTCTAATGAAGAACTGTTTTTT.

The rearrangement uses TRBV28 and TRBJ2-4; 10 bases are a match to TRBD2. The CDR3 consists of 17 residues. Germline loops: CDR1 MDHEN, CDR2 SYDVKM. After removal of 4 bases from V and 4 bases from J, the junction contained 10 bases not matched to a gene. CDR3 DNA sequence: TGTGCCAGCAGTTACGGGCTAGCGGGAGAAGTGAAAAACATTCAGTACTTC. Translation gives CASSYGLAGEVKNIQYF. The whole variable domain, remainder taken from reference TRBV28 and TRBJ2-4, is DVKVTQSSRYLVKRTGEKVFLECVQDMDHENMFWYRQDPGLGLRLIYFSYDVKMKEKGDIPEGYSVSREKKERFSLILESASTNQTSMYLCASSYGLAGEVKNIQYFGAGTRLSVL.

The chain uses TRBV29-1 and TRBJ2-1, with D possibly being TRBD2 (5 bases). V gave up 4 bases and J gave up 0 bases, with 13 bases separating them. Germline assignment: CDR1 SQVTM and CDR2 ANQGSEA. This CDR3 spans 15 amino acids. CDR3 residues: CSVAARVNSYNEQFF. DNA of the CDR3: TGCAGCGTTGCTGCGAGGGTGAACTCCTACAATGAGCAGTTCTTC.

This clonotype was counted at least ten times. The chain links TRBV20-1 to TRBJ1-5; D gene ambiguous. Germline loops: CDR1 DFQATT, CDR2 SNEGSKA (reference sequence). The V end was cut by 0 bases, the J end by 4 bases, with 13 bases between. This CDR3 has 15 amino acids. CDR3 in DNA: TGCAGTGCTAGAGACCCTGTGGGATTTAATCAGCCCCAGCATTTT. Translated: CSARDPVGFNQPQHF.

This clonotype was picked up many times. V gene TRBV20-1 combines with J gene TRBJ2-7; perhaps TRBD1 as D (6 bases). The V end lost 6 bases, the J end lost 6 bases, and 24 bases lay between the germline ends. Germline V CDR1 and CDR2: DFQATT, SNEGSKA (reference sequence). The CDR3 contains 15 residues. The CDR3 DNA follows: TGCAGTGCCGACCCGGGACACCTAGACTCGGGCGAGCAGTACTTC. This gives the protein CSADPGHLDSGEQYF.

With respect to this clonotype: This may be a read error, as it is one base from a much larger clone. The chain uses TRBV6-1 and TRBJ1-2; D not certain. CDR3 size: 14 residues. The germline CDR1 and CDR2 sequences are MNHNS and SASEGT. CDR3 in amino acids: CACSETLSAAGYTF. The CDR3 coding sequence is TGTGCCTGCAGTGAAACGCTGTCGGCTGCCGGCTACACCTTC.

This clonotype was recorded many times. CDR3 sequence (DNA): TGTGCCAGCAGTTCCTCGGGACAGGGGGCCGACGAGCAGTACTTC. Amino acid sequence: CASSSSGQGADEQYF. The gene calls are TRBV28 and TRBJ2-7, with TRBD1 matching 12 bases. Looked up from germline, CDR1 is MDHEN and CDR2 is SYDVKM. The CDR3 spans 15 residues. V lost 4 bases, J lost 5 bases, and 6 bases stayed unmatched.

As regards this clonotype: This likely comes from a read error, as the CDR3 has no conserved phenylalanine or tryptophan at its end. The V call is TRBV12-3 or TRBV12-4, the J call TRBJ2-2; D ambiguous. The V end was cut by 4 bases, the J end by 0 bases, with 3 bases between. This CDR3 region has 13 residues. The CDR3 loop is CASSSANTGELFL. The CDR3 region has the DNA TGTGCCAGCAGTTCCGCGAACACCGGGGAGCTGTTTCTT.

As for this clonotype: One end of the junction is discordant with germline, which a read error may explain. V gene TRBV20-1 combines with J gene TRBJ2-7; D not certain. The CDR3 covers 14 residues. Germline V lookup: CDR1 DFQATT, CDR2 SNEGSKA (reference sequence). This chain's CDR3 is CSASPPLWSYEQYF. CDR3 bases: TGCAGTGCTAGTCCTCCTTTGTGGTCCTACGAGCAATACTTC.

A remark on this clonotype: With a much larger clone just one base away, this may be a read error. The chain links TRBV6-6 to TRBJ2-1; D perhaps matches TRBD1 (5 bases). The CDR3 has 16 amino acids. CDR1 MNHNY and CDR2 SVGAGI come from the germline V gene (reference sequence). The CDR3 sequence is CTSSYGHPSSYNEQFF. The CDR3, as DNA: TGTACCAGCAGTTACGGACACCCGAGCTCCTACAATGAGCAGTTCTTC.

In the case of this clonotype: The final CDR3 position lacks the conserved phenylalanine or tryptophan, pointing to a likely read error. The chain links TRBV12-3 or TRBV12-4 to TRBJ1-2; D gene uncertain. The CDR3 is 12 residues long. The CDR3 DNA is TGTACCAGCAGTTTATCCCCCGTTGGTTACACCTCC. Its protein is CTSSLSPVGYTS.

With regard to this clonotype: The conserved phenylalanine or tryptophan is not found at the CDR3 terminus, so this likely reflects a read error. This sequence joins TRBV6-2 or TRBV6-3 and TRBJ2-1; no clear D gene. Germline V gives CDR1 MNHEY, CDR2 SVGEGT. The length of the CDR3 is 13 residues. The CDR3 is CASSYPMENGQFI. The CDR3 nucleotides read TGTGCCAGCAGTTACCCGATGGAAAATGGGCAGTTCATC.

The chain employs TRBV20-1 and TRBJ2-5; no definite D call. This CDR3 comprises 13 residues. The V gene lost 7 bases and the J gene lost 4 bases, with 16 bases spanning the gap. Germline V lookup: CDR1 DFQATT, CDR2 SNEGSKA (reference sequence). CDR3: CSVSYSGLETQYF. CDR3 bases: TGCAGTGTTAGTTACAGTGGGCTAGAGACCCAGTACTTC.

This clonotype was seen at least ten times. V and J are TRBV4-2 and TRBJ2-3, with unresolved D. Germline CDR1 reads LGHNA; CDR2 reads YNFKEQ. With 0 bases removed from V and 2 bases from J, the gap between germline ends came to 9 bases. The CDR3 is made up of 15 amino acids. The CDR3 bases are TGTGCCAGCAGCCAAGATTTCGTGAACACAGATACGCAGTATTTT. Translation gives CASSQDFVNTDTQYF.

In regard to this clonotype: A clone one base away is much larger, so this may be a read error. The gene calls are TRBV12-3 or TRBV12-4 and TRBJ2-5; D perhaps matches TRBD2 (5 bases). V lost 6 bases and J lost 3, with 11 bases in between. The CDR3 runs 13 residues. CDR3 residues: CASSLLEKETQYF. In DNA, the CDR3 is TGTGCCAGCAGCCTACTAGAGAAAGAGACCCAGTACTTC.

Note on this clonotype: A read error may explain this, as a much larger clone is one base away. Here the CDR3 reads CASSSAGGLGGETQYF. CDR3 DNA: TGTGCCAGCAGCTCAGCCGGAGGATTAGGGGGAGAGACCCAGTACTTC. V and J are TRBV13 and TRBJ2-5, with D possibly TRBD1 on 6 matching bases. V was pared by 4 bases and J by 4 bases, with 19 bases between. The germline CDR1 and CDR2 sequences are PRHDT and FYEKMQ (reference sequence). The CDR3 length is 16 residues.

This chain connects TRBV6-5 to TRBJ1-1; D is unresolved. In germline, CDR1 is MNHEY, CDR2 SVGAGI. The CDR3 is 13 residues long. V was trimmed by 6 bases and J by 8 bases, leaving 16 bases between them. As DNA, the CDR3 is TGTGCCAGCAGCTTCTCTACCGGAGAGGAAGCTTTCTTT. This gives the protein CASSFSTGEEAFF.

With respect to this clonotype: At one of its ends the junction is not consistent with the germline gene, which may arise from a read error. CDR3 sequence reads: CASSYPGQGAHNYSYIF. The CDR3 DNA is TGTGCCAGCAGTTACCCCGGACAGGGGGCCCATAACTATAGCTACATCTTC. V usage is TRBV6-6 and J usage is TRBJ1-2; 11 nucleotides align to TRBD1. CDR1 is MNHNY and CDR2 is SVGAGI in the germline V gene (reference sequence). This CDR3 has 17 amino acids.